The source of this T cell receptor (beta chain) is a study of T cells in Graves' hyperthyroidism and ophthalmopathy. Diagnoses rested on clinical symptoms, serum thyroxine and TRAb, thyroid ultrasound and orbital computed tomography. TCR beta CDR3 sequences were amplified from RNA transcripts. The primer set for the first-round RT-PCR of the TCR CDR3 was HTBI. MiXCR, run by TCRdb on the multiplex PCR reads, gives a single entry per CDR3 protein. The sample yields about 640,000 distinct CDR3 sequences, less than 25% seen once. The CDR3 is 14 residues long. Trimming stripped 5 bases from V and 7 bases from J, with 15 bases between. Germline loops: CDR1 SGHTA, CDR2 FQGNSA. Notes on the study in general: From stable hyperthyroidism, ophthalmopathy was separated by a 13 V-J model. Within blood appeared most thyroid clonotypes that had expanded above 0.001.

In its sample, this clonotype was seen a few times. The antigen is undetermined. Sample: blood. This TCR was recovered from a man aged 30 to 39 with Graves' ophthalmopathy. V is TRBV7-2 and J is TRBJ2-1, with D uncertain. Written as DNA, the CDR3 is TGTGCCAGCAGCCCCCGTAGCCCCCGGAATGAGCAGTTCTTC. This sequence encodes CASSPRSPRNEQFF.